This TCR beta chain was observed in a study of naive and memory T cell subsets. Both TRBC1 and TRBC2 were covered by a beta constant-region primer of two equimolar oligonucleotides. The ligated cDNA underwent four PCR rounds using SP2 and nested alpha and beta constant-region primers. TCRdb called the UMI-ligation and nested PCR reads again in MiXCR, with one record for every CDR3 protein. Seen here are about 120,000 distinct CDR3 sequences, 35% to 40% observed once, and the top ten hold around 0.92%. Looked up from germline, CDR1 is DFQATT and CDR2 is SNEGSKA (reference sequence). The CDR3 is 20 amino acids. V trimming: 0 bases; J trimming: 4 bases; junction bases outside the gene matches: 19.

The chain combines TRBV20-1 with TRBJ2-1; the match to TRBD2 covers 9 bases. Sequencing was done on a sample of central memory CD4+ T cells from blood. The sequence was collected from a human donor in good health. The CDR3 nucleotides read TGCAGTGCTAGAGATCTGCGGCTTGGCCCGGGACTAGCTGGTTACAATGAGCAGTTCTTC. It encodes CSARDLRLGPGLAGYNEQFF.